The clone carrying this T cell receptor beta chain has a single count. This entry is derived from a study of blood T cell repertoires in COVID-19. The method was immunoSEQ multiplex PCR; TCRdb's version includes in-frame clones alone and lacks a portion of them. The data hold 110,000 to 150,000 clones, with about three quarters observed a single time. Germline CDR1 LNHNV, CDR2 YYDKDF (reference sequence). The CDR3 is 16 amino acids. V was pared by 0 bases and J by 7 bases, with 16 bases between. This rearrangement joins TRBV15 to TRBJ2-4, with a tentative D call TRBD1 (5 bases). The material sequenced was peripheral blood. This TCR was sampled from a woman between 55 and 75 years old with acute or convalescent COVID-19. In DNA form, the CDR3 reads TGTGCCACCAGCAGAGATTGGAGTCAGGGTACGAACATTCAGTACTTC. It translates to CATSRDWSQGTNIQYF.